The entry below describes one T cell receptor (beta chain). What it recognizes is unknown. Only in-frame clones appear in the TCRdb table, and some are missing; sequencing was by immunoSEQ multiplex PCR. Of around 75,000 clones listed, 85% are singletons. This sample stems from a study of cytomegalovirus exposure and HLA in healthy donors. Findings and caveats of the study: Using the classifier, cytomegalovirus status was reportedly diagnosed with high specificity and sensitivity.

Germline-derived CDR1 and CDR2 are SGHTA and FQGTGA. The CDR3 is 15 residues long. Trimming cost V 2 bases and J 8 bases; bases outside gene matches: 8. The receptor comes from a man younger than 45 in good health and CMV-seronegative. Sequenced material: PBMCs. The chain has TRBV7-3 and TRBJ1-3; 8 positions agree with TRBD1. CDR3 region: CASSLGFGQGYTIYF. The CDR3 nucleotides are TGTGCCAGCAGCTTAGGGTTCGGACAGGGATACACCATATATTTT.